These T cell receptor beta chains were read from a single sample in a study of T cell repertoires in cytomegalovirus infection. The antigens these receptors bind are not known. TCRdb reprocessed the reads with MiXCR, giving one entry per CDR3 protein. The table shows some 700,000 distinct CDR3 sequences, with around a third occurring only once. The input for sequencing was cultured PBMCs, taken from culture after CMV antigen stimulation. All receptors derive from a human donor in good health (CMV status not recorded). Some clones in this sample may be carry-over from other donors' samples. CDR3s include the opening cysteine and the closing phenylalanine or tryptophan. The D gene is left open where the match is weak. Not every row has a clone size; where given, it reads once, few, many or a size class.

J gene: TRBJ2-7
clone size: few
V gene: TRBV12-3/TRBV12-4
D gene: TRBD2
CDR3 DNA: TGTGCCAGCAGTCAACGGACTAGCGGGACCTACGAGCAGTACTTC
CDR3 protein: CASSQRTSGTYEQYF

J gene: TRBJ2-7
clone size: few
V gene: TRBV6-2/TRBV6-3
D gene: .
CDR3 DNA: TGTGCCAGCAGTCCGGGGGATACCTCCTACGAGCAGTACTTC
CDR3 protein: CASSPGDTSYEQYF

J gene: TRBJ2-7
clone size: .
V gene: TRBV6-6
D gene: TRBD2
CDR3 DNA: TGTGCCAGCACCCCCGGGGGGAGATTGTGGCGCTACGAGCAGTACTTC
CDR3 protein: CASTPGGRLWRYEQYF

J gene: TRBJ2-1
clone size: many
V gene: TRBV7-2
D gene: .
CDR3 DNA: TGTGCCAGCAGGCCGCCGGGACTTACCTACAATGAGCAGTTCTTC
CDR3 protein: CASRPPGLTYNEQFF

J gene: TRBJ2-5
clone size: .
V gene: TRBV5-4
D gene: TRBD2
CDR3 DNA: TGTGCCAGCAGCTTTGGGACTAGCGGGATTGGAGAGACCCAGTACTTC
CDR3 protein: CASSFGTSGIGETQYF

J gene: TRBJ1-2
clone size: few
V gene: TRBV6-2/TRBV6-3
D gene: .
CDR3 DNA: TGTGCCAGCACCTCGACACGGCTTGACGGCTACACCTTC
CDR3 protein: CASTSTRLDGYTF

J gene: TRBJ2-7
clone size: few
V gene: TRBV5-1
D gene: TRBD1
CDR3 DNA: TGCGCCAGCAGCACTTACGGACAGGCCTCCTACGAGCAGTACTTC
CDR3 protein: CASSTYGQASYEQYF

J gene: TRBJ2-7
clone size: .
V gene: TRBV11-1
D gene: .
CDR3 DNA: TGTGCCAGCAGCTTAGCTGGCCAACCCTACGAGCAGTACTTC
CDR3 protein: CASSLAGQPYEQYF

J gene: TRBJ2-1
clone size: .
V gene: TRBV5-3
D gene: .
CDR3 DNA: TGTGCCAGCAGCTCCTGGGCAGGGTTCAATGAGCAGTTCTTC
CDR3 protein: CASSSWAGFNEQFF

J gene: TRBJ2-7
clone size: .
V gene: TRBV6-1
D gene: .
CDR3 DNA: TGTGCCAGCAGTCCCGAGACACCAGATTCCTACGAGCAGTACTTC
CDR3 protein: CASSPETPDSYEQYF

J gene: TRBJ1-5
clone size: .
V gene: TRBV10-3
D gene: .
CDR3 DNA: TGTGCCATCAGTGAGTCGGAGCATCAGCCCCAGCATTTT
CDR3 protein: CAISESEHQPQHF

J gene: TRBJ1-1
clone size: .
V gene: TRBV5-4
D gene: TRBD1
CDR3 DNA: TGTGCCAGCAGCTTCCACCCCCGGACAGGGTTGAACACTGAAGCTTTCTTT
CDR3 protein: CASSFHPRTGLNTEAFF

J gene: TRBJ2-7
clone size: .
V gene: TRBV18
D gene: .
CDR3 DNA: TGTGCCAGCTCACCGAGGCGCTACATCTACGAGCAGTACTTC
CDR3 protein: CASSPRRYIYEQYF

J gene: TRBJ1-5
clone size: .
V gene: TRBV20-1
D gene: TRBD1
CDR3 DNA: TGCAGTGCCACAGACAGGGGGCGCGATTATAATCAGCCCCAGCATTTT
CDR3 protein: CSATDRGRDYNQPQHF

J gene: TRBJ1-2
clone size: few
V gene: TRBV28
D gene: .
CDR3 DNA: TGTGCCAGCAGACGGAACAGGCAACGGCGGGGCTACACCTTC
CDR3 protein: CASRRNRQRRGYTF

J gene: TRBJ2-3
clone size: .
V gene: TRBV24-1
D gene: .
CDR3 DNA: TGTGCCACCAGTGACCTACAAGGAGATACGCAGTATTTT
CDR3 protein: CATSDLQGDTQYF

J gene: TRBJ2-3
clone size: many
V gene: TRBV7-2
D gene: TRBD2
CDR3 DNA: TGTGCCAGCGAATTAGCGGGGGGTTTCACAGATACGCAGTATTTT
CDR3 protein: CASELAGGFTDTQYF

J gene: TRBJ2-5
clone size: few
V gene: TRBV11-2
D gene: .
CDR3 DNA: TGTGCCAGCAGGCTCAACCTTGCACAAGAGACCCAGTACTTC
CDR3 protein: CASRLNLAQETQYF

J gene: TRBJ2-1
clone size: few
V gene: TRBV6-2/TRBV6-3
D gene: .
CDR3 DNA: TGTGCCAGCATAGGCGTAGTATACGGTGAGCAGTTCTTC
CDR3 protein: CASIGVVYGEQFF

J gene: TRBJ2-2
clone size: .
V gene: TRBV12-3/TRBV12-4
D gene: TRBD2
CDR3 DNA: TGTGCCAGCGCAAAGGGCGGGAGGGCCGGGGAGCTGTTTTTT
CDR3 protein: CASAKGGRAGELFF

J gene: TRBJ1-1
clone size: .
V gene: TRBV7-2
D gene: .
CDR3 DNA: TGTGCCAGCAGCTTAGGTGGGGGAGGGGGTGTACGGACTGAAGCTTTCTTT
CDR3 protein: CASSLGGGGGVRTEAFF

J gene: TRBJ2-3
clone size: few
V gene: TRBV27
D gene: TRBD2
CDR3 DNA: TGTGCCAGCAGTTTCTACCCCGGGAGGGCCGGGGCAGATACGCAGTATTTT
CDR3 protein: CASSFYPGRAGADTQYF

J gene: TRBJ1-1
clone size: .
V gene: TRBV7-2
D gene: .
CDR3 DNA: TGTGCCAGCAGCCACTTCGGGGTCTATTCGAACACTGAAGCTTTCTTT
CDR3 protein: CASSHFGVYSNTEAFF

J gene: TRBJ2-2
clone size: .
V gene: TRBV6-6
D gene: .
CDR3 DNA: TGTGCCAGCAGGACAGTTTCGAACACCGGGGAGCTGTTTTTT
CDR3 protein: CASRTVSNTGELFF